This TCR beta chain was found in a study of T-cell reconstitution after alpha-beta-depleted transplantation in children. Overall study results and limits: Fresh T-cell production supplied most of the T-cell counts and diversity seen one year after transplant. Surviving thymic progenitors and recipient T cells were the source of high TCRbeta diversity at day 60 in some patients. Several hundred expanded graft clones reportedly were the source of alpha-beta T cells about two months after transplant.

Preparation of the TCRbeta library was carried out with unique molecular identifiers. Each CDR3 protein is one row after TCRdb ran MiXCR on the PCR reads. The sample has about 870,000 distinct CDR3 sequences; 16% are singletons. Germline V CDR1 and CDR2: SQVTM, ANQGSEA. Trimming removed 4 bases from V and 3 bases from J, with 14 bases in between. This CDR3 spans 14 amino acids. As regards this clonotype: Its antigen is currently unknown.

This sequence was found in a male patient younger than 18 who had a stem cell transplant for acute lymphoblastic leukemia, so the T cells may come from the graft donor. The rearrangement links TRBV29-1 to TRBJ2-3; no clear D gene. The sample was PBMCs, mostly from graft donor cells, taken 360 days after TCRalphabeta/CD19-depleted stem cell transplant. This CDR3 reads CSVGPGVRTDTQYF. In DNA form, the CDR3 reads TGCAGCGTTGGACCCGGAGTTAGGACAGATACGCAGTATTTT.